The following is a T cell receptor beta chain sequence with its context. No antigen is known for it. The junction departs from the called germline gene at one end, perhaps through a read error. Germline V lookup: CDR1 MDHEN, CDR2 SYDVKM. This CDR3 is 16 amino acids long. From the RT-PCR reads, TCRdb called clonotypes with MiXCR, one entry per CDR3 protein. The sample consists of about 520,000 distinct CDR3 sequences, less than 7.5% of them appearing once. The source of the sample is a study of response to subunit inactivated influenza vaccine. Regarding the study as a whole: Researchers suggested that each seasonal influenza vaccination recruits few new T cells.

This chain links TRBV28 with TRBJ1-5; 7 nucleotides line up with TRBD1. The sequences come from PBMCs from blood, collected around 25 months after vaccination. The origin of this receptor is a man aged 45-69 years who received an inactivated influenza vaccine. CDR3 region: CASSPPTGASNQPHHF. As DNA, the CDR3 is TGTGCCAGCAGTCCGCCAACAGGGGCGAGCAATCAGCCCCATCATTTT.